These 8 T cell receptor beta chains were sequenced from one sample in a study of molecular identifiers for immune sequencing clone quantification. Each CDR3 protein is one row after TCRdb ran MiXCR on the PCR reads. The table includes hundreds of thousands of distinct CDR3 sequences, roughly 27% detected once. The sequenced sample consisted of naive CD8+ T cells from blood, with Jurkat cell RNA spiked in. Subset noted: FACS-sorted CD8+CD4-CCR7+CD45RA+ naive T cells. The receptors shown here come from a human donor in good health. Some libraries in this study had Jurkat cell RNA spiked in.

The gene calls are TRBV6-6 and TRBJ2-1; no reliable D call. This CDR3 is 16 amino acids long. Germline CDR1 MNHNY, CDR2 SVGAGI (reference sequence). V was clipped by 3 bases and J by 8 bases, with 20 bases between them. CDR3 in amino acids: CASSYEASGVFDEQFF. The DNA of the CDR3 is TGTGCCAGCAGTTATGAGGCGAGTGGCGTATTCGATGAGCAGTTCTTC.

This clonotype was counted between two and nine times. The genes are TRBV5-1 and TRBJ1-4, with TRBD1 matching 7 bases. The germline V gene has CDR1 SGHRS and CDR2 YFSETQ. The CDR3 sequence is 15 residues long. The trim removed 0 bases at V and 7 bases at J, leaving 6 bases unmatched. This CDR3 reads CASSLGTGEGEKLFF. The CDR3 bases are TGCGCCAGCAGCTTGGGGACAGGTGAAGGTGAAAAACTGTTTTTT.

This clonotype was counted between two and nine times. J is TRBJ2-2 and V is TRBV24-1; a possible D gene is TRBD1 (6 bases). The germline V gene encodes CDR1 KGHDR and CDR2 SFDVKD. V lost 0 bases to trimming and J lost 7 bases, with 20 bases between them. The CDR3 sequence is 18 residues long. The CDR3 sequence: CATSDLHRVLGSYGELFF. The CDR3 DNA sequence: TGTGCCACCAGTGATTTGCACAGGGTACTTGGTTCGTACGGGGAGCTGTTTTTT.

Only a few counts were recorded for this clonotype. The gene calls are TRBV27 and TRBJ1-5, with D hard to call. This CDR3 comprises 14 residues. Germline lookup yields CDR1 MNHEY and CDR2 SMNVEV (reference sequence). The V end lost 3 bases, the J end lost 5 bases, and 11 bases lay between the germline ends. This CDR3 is CASSFEGPHQPQHF. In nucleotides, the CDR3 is TGTGCCAGCAGTTTTGAGGGTCCGCATCAGCCCCAGCATTTT.

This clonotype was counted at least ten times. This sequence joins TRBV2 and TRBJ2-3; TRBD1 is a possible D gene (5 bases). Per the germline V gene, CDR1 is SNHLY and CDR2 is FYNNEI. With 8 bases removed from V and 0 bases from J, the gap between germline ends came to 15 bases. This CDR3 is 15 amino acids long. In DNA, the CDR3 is TGTGCCAGCGGAAGATTGACAGTTAGCACAGATACGCAGTATTTT. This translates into CASGRLTVSTDTQYF.

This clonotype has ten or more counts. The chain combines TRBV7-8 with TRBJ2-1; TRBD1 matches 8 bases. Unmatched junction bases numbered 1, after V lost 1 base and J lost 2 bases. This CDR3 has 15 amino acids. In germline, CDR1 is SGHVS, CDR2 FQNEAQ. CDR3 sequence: CASSLGDRTYNEQFF. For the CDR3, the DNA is TGTGCCAGCAGCTTAGGGGACAGGACCTACAATGAGCAGTTCTTC.

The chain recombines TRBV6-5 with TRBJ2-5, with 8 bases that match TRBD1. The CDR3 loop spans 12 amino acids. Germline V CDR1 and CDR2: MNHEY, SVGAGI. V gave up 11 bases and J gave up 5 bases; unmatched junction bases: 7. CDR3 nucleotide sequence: TGTGCCGCCCAGGGGGCGGAGGAGACCCAGTACTTC. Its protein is CAAQGAEETQYF.

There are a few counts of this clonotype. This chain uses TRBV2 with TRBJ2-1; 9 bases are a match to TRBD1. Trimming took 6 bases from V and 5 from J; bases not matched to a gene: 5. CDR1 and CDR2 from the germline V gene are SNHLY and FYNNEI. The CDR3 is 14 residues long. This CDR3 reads CASRGQGIHNEQFF. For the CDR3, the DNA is TGTGCCAGCAGGGGACAGGGTATCCACAATGAGCAGTTCTTC. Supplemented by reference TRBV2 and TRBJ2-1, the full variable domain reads EPEVTQTPSHQVTQMGQEVILRCVPISNHLYFYWYRQILGQKVEFLVSFYNNEISEKSEIFDDQFSVERPDGSNFTLKIRSTKLEDSAMYFCASRGQGIHNEQFFGPGTRLTVL.